The source of this TCR beta chain is a study of blood T cell repertoires in COVID-19. The CDR3 sequence is 11 residues long. V gave up 8 bases and J gave up 1 base, with 6 bases separating them. Germline lookup yields CDR1 SNHLY and CDR2 FYNNEI. Generated by immunoSEQ multiplex PCR, the TCRdb table keeps only in-frame clones and is missing some. Of 200,000 to 300,000 clones detected, about 90% appear once; the ten largest clones hold approximately 0.8%. This TCR derives from a man under 40 with COVID-19, enrolled during active disease. The sample was peripheral blood. V usage is TRBV2 and J usage is TRBJ2-7; D is possibly TRBD1 (6 bases). The CDR3 DNA follows: TGTGCCAGCCAGGGGTCCTACGAGCAGTACTTC. It codes for CASQGSYEQYF.